These T cell receptor beta chains were read from a single sample in a study of cytomegalovirus exposure and HLA in healthy donors. Produced via immunoSEQ multiplex PCR; TCRdb's table is partial and in-frame only. The top ten clones hold about 1.1% of a sample with approximately 97,000 clones, approximately 93% of them seen once. Sequencing used PBMCs. Every receptor here comes from a woman aged 30 to 39 in good health and CMV-seropositive. Both conserved end residues are part of each CDR3. A D gene is named only where the DNA matches it firmly. The size of a clone is reported for some rows only, either as once, few or many, or as a class for expanded clones.

TRBV28	.	.	TRBJ1-2	TGTGCCAGCAGTTTAGGCGTTGGACTTGGCTACACCTTC	CASSLGVGLGYTF
TRBV30	TRBD1	.	TRBJ1-2	TGTGCCTGGAGGACAGGGACAGATCTCTATGGCTACACCTTC	CAWRTGTDLYGYTF
TRBV29-1	TRBD1	.	TRBJ2-1	TGCAGCGTTGGGGGGACAGGGGGCAATTCACCGAATGAGCAGTTCTTC	CSVGGTGGNSPNEQFF
TRBV9	.	.	TRBJ2-3	TGTGCCAGCAGCGTAGAAGGAGTTACAAGCACAGATACGCAGTATTTT	CASSVEGVTSTDTQYF
TRBV9	TRBD1	once	TRBJ2-1	TGTGCCAGCAGCGTCGGGGACAGAATAGAATACAATGAGCAGTTCTTC	CASSVGDRIEYNEQFF
TRBV5-4	.	.	TRBJ1-5	TGTGCCAGCAAAACACGCAATCAGCCCCAGCATTTT	CASKTRNQPQHF
TRBV15	.	.	TRBJ1-2	TGTGCCACCAGCAGAGATCTTGGAGATGGCTACACCTTC	CATSRDLGDGYTF
TRBV5-1	.	once	TRBJ2-5	TGCGCCAGCAGGAGGGACCGAGGTAGCGGGACCCAGTACTTC	CASRRDRGSGTQYF
TRBV28	TRBD1	.	TRBJ2-7	TGTGCCAGCAGTTTCACCGGACAGGGGGGCCACGAGCAGTACTTC	CASSFTGQGGHEQYF
TRBV2	TRBD1	.	TRBJ1-1	TGTGCCAGCTGCCTCAGGGGGGCGGTCTACGCTGAAGCTTTCTTT	CASCLRGAVYAEAFF
TRBV27	TRBD2	.	TRBJ2-4	TGTGCCAGCAGTTTTACTCGACTAGCGGGAACCAAAAACATTCAGTACTTC	CASSFTRLAGTKNIQYF
TRBV4-1	TRBD1	.	TRBJ1-2	TGCGCCAGCAGCCGGGAGGGACAGGGTTTTGGCTACACCTTC	CASSREGQGFGYTF
TRBV28	TRBD1	.	TRBJ1-5	TGTGCCAGCAGTTTAAGCTCCGGGACAGGCGTGGATTGGGGCAATCAGCCCCAGCATTTT	CASSLSSGTGVDWGNQPQHF
TRBV7-6	TRBD2	.	TRBJ2-7	TGTGCCAGCAGCTACGGCCCTAGCGGGAAACCCTACGAGCAGTACTTC	CASSYGPSGKPYEQYF
TRBV6-1	.	.	TRBJ2-5	TGTGCCAGCAGTGCTTTCGGCGGGACCCAGTACTTC	CASSAFGGTQYF
TRBV15	.	.	TRBJ1-1	TGTGCCACCAGCAGAGTGATGAGTTCGGGGTATGCCAAAGCTTTCTTT	CATSRVMSSGYAKAFF
TRBV29-1	.	.	TRBJ1-4	TGCAGCGTTCAGGGCAGTACTAATGAAAAACTGTTTTTT	CSVQGSTNEKLFF
TRBV5-1	TRBD1	.	TRBJ1-1	TGCGCCAGCAGCTTGGGGGACAGGGTCAGAGAAACTGAAGCTTTCTTT	CASSLGDRVRETEAFF
TRBV5-1	.	.	TRBJ1-2	TGCGCCAGCAGCTTGGATACAGGGATTGCTGGCTACACCTTC	CASSLDTGIAGYTF
TRBV5-6	.	.	TRBJ2-7	TGTGCCAGCAGCTTGGCGGCAGGCGTGTTTTACGAGCAGTACTTC	CASSLAAGVFYEQYF
TRBV19	.	.	TRBJ2-7	TGTGCCAGTAGGACCGTAGCGGGGACAGACTACGAGCAGTACTTC	CASRTVAGTDYEQYF
TRBV28	.	.	TRBJ1-1	TGTGCCAGCAGTTTCGGGGGAGGCACTGAAGCTTTCTTT	CASSFGGGTEAFF
TRBV10-2	.	.	TRBJ2-7	TGCGCCAGCAGTGAGCGGTACGAGCAGTACTTC	CASSERYEQYF
TRBV29-1	TRBD1	.	TRBJ2-2	TGCAGCACCCGGACAGGGGACACCGGGGAGCTGTTTTTT	CSTRTGDTGELFF
TRBV18	TRBD1	.	TRBJ1-4	TGTGCCAGCTCACCCATGACAGGGGCCTCTGGGGATTTCGGAAAACTGTTTTTT	CASSPMTGASGDFGKLFF
TRBV19	TRBD2	.	TRBJ2-1	TGTGCCAGTAGTGTAACCGCCCCGGGAGGTTCCTACAATGAGCAGTTCTTC	CASSVTAPGGSYNEQFF
TRBV11-3	.	.	TRBJ2-3	TGTGCCAGCAGCTTAGATCAGAGCACAGATACGCAGTATTTT	CASSLDQSTDTQYF
TRBV7-2	.	.	TRBJ2-7	TGTGCCAGCAGACCCTCGACAGACTACGAGCAGTACTTC	CASRPSTDYEQYF
TRBV27	TRBD2	.	TRBJ2-2	TGTGCCAGCAGTTTACCGGGACTAGCGGGAGTCACCGGGGAGCTGTTTTTT	CASSLPGLAGVTGELFF
TRBV5-1	TRBD1	.	TRBJ2-5	TGCGCCAGCAGCTTGGGGCGATGGGACAGTCAAGAGACCCAGTACTTC	CASSLGRWDSQETQYF
TRBV30	.	.	TRBJ2-7	TGTGCCTGGAGTGTAGGGGGCTCCTACGAGCAGTACTTC	CAWSVGGSYEQYF
TRBV10-3	.	.	TRBJ2-5	TGTGCCACACGTTTGGTGGGGGGTGGCGAGACCCAGTACTTC	CATRLVGGGETQYF
TRBV5-1	TRBD2	.	TRBJ2-1	TGCGCCAGCTCCCAGGGACTAGCGGGGAATGAGCAGTTCTTC	CASSQGLAGNEQFF
TRBV7-2	.	.	TRBJ2-7	TGTGCCAGCAGCTTAGATCGGAATGGGCTAGCGAAAGTGTACGAGCAGTACTTC	CASSLDRNGLAKVYEQYF
TRBV4-3	.	.	TRBJ1-1	TGCGCCAGCAGCCAAGAAACAGGGAACACTGAAGCTTTCTTT	CASSQETGNTEAFF
TRBV7-3	TRBD2	once	TRBJ2-1	TGTGCCAGCAGCGGCATAGCGGGAATCGGGAGCAATGAGCAGTTCTTC	CASSGIAGIGSNEQFF
TRBV11-2	TRBD2	once	TRBJ2-3	TGTGCCAGCAGCTCTAGCGGGAGGGCCCGGGATACGCAGTATTTT	CASSSSGRARDTQYF